Below, one T cell receptor beta chain is given with its context. Its target is not known. PCR was performed a second time for about 7 to 11 cycles using a sample-barcoded 5' primer and a J-beta primer mix. TCRdb recomputed calls from the 5' RACE reads with MiXCR, one row per CDR3 protein. Among 1.6 million or so distinct CDR3 sequences listed, approximately 32% were seen once. The germline V and J ends were trimmed by 1 base and 4 bases, with 15 bases remaining between them. This CDR3 spans 16 amino acids. The germline V gene has CDR1 LNHNV and CDR2 YYDKDF (reference sequence). Researchers isolated at least 6.5 million PBMCs per sample. This sample was taken from a study of blood T cells in healthy people across ages. Study as a whole: For every two T cells, template switching captured about one barcoded beta molecule.

Whole-study findings and limits: Long-lived donors carried more naive CD4+ cells and greater diversity than aged donors. Investigators viewed diversity estimates from one million T cells as underestimates, the study reported.

The sequence was obtained from a woman under 40 in good health. The sample consisted of blood. The chain couples TRBV15 to TRBJ2-3; perhaps TRBD1 as D (5 bases). CDR3 nucleotides: TGTGCCACCAGCAGAGTGGACATACTAAACTCAGATACGCAGTATTTT. Translation gives CATSRVDILNSDTQYF. The full variable domain, with the rest looked up from reference TRBV15 and TRBJ2-3, is DAMVIQNPRYQVTQFGKPVTLSCSQTLNHNVMYWYQQKSSQAPKLLFHYYDKDFNNEADTPDNFQSRRPNTSFCFLDIRSPGLGDTAMYLCATSRVDILNSDTQYFGPGTRLTVL.